This T cell receptor (beta chain) originates from a study of T-cell reconstitution after alpha-beta-depleted transplantation in children. During its preparation, the TCRbeta library received unique molecular identifiers. In TCRdb, the PCR reads were re-called with MiXCR into one record per CDR3 protein. The sample has 600,000 to 700,000 distinct CDR3 sequences, 16% seen once. This clonotype was observed at least ten times. Sequencing was performed on PBMCs from the stem cell graft donor, taken from the stem cell graft. This clonotype originated in a human donor who donated a stem cell graft to a child with acute myeloid leukemia.

CDR3 sequence reads: CSARDLRATAYGYTF. CDR3 DNA sequence: TGCAGTGCTAGAGATCTAAGGGCCACGGCCTATGGCTACACCTTC. This chain uses TRBV20-1 with TRBJ1-2; D remains ambiguous. CDR1 is DFQATT and CDR2 is SNEGSKA in the germline V gene (reference sequence). This CDR3 is built from 15 residues. The ends were cut back, 0 bases at V and 4 bases at J, with 15 bases in the middle.